This is a list of T cell receptor beta chains from one sample in a study of cytomegalovirus exposure and HLA in healthy donors. Using immunoSEQ multiplex PCR, the repertoire was profiled, and TCRdb retains in-frame clones only, with some absent. The sample lists 280,000 or so clones, about 90% occurring once. The material sequenced was PBMCs. Receptors originate from a woman between 18 and 29 years old in good health and CMV-seronegative. The CDR3 runs from the conserved cysteine through the conserved F or W. The D gene is left open where the match is weak. Clone size is shown for a subset of rows, as once, few, many or a class of expanded clone.

d_call	j_call	cdr3_length	v_call	clone_size	cdr3_aa	cdr3_nt
TRBD1	TRBJ1-2	15	TRBV6-4	NA	CASSPTGAVNYGYTF	TGTGCCAGCAGTCCGACAGGGGCGGTTAACTATGGCTACACCTTC
TRBD1	TRBJ2-7	14	TRBV19	NA	CASSRQGARYEQYF	TGTGCCAGTAGTAGACAGGGGGCTAGGTACGAGCAGTACTTC
NA	TRBJ2-3	14	TRBV7-9	NA	CASHLAPSTDTQYF	TGTGCCAGCCACCTAGCGCCAAGCACAGATACGCAGTATTTT
NA	TRBJ1-6	15	TRBV9	NA	CASSVDAGLASPLHF	TGTGCCAGCAGCGTAGACGCAGGGCTGGCGTCACCCCTCCACTTT
NA	TRBJ1-6	8	TRBV27	NA	CARSQIHF	TGTGCCAGGTCGCAGATCCACTTT
TRBD1	TRBJ1-2	15	TRBV19	NA	CASSTPGQQGVGYTF	TGTGCCAGTAGCACCCCGGGACAGCAAGGCGTGGGCTACACCTTC
TRBD2	TRBJ2-1	15	TRBV15	NA	CATSRGSGGANEQFF	TGTGCCACCAGCAGAGGAAGCGGGGGGGCCAATGAGCAGTTCTTC
NA	TRBJ2-5	14	TRBV19	NA	CASSPRQDQETQYF	TGTGCCAGTAGTCCAAGACAGGACCAAGAGACCCAGTACTTC
TRBD1	TRBJ2-2	15	TRBV7-3	NA	CSSSLRQGGTGELFF	TGTTCCAGCAGCTTAAGACAGGGGGGCACCGGGGAGCTGTTTTTT
TRBD2	TRBJ2-1	17	TRBV11-3	NA	CASSPQRGLAGGDEQFF	TGTGCCAGCAGCCCCCAGAGGGGACTAGCGGGGGGGGATGAGCAGTTCTTC
NA	TRBJ2-7	15	TRBV2	NA	CASSGGQGYPIGRFF	TGTGCCAGCAGTGGGGGCCAGGGATATCCCATCGGGCGTTTCTTC
TRBD1	TRBJ1-4	14	TRBV5-1	NA	CASSLQGNNEKLFF	TGCGCCAGCAGCTTACAGGGGAATAATGAAAAACTGTTTTTT
TRBD1	TRBJ1-1	15	TRBV27	NA	CASSFTGEPNTEAFF	TGTGCCAGCAGTTTTACAGGGGAGCCAAACACTGAAGCTTTCTTT
TRBD1	TRBJ2-7	14	TRBV18	NA	CASSPGQVSYEQYF	TGTGCCAGCTCACCGGGACAGGTCTCCTACGAGCAGTACTTC
TRBD2	TRBJ2-1	16	TRBV12-5	NA	CASGLVLAGYNNEQFF	TGTGCTAGTGGTTTGGTACTAGCGGGGTATAACAATGAGCAGTTCTTC
NA	TRBJ1-5	14	TRBV7-2	NA	CASSLGQNNQPQHF	TGTGCCAGCAGCTTAGGACAGAACAATCAGCCCCAGCATTTT
NA	TRBJ2-7	17	TRBV10-3	NA	CAIAVRLGGAQPYEQYF	TGTGCCATCGCCGTTCGTCTGGGGGGGGCGCAACCCTACGAGCAGTACTTC
TRBD1	TRBJ1-2	16	TRBV6-5	NA	CASSYSGQGVVYGYTF	TGTGCCAGCAGTTACTCGGGACAGGGGGTGGTCTATGGCTACACCTTC
NA	TRBJ2-2	13	TRBV7-6	few	CASSLGPTGELFF	TGTGCCAGCAGCTTAGGTCCGACCGGGGAGCTGTTTTTT
TRBD2	TRBJ2-3	12	TRBV7-9	NA	CAGRTSADTQYF	TGTGCCGGGCGGACTAGCGCAGATACGCAGTATTTT
NA	TRBJ2-5	14	TRBV5-1	NA	CASSAGQYQETQYF	TGCGCCAGCAGCGCGGGACAGTACCAAGAGACCCAGTACTTC
NA	TRBJ2-7	16	TRBV4-1	NA	CASSQVEGLNSYEQYF	TGCGCCAGCAGCCAAGTTGAGGGCCTTAACTCCTACGAGCAGTACTTC
NA	TRBJ2-7	15	TRBV7-9	few	CSSSFLPGKAYEQYF	TGTTCCAGCAGCTTTTTGCCCGGGAAAGCCTACGAGCAGTACTTC
TRBD2	TRBJ2-1	17	TRBV2	NA	CASSEGEGLGLHNEQFF	TGTGCCAGCAGTGAAGGGGAGGGACTAGGGTTGCACAATGAGCAGTTCTTC
NA	TRBJ1-1	11	TRBV18	NA	CASQANTEAFF	TGTGCCAGCCAAGCGAACACTGAAGCTTTCTTT
TRBD2	TRBJ2-1	16	TRBV7-9	NA	CASSPTSGSSYNEQFF	TGTGCCAGCAGCCCCACTAGCGGTAGCTCCTACAATGAGCAGTTCTTC
NA	TRBJ2-7	15	TRBV10-2	NA	CASRLGGQLDYEQYF	TGCGCCAGCAGGCTAGGCGGGCAACTAGACTACGAGCAGTACTTC
NA	TRBJ1-1	14	TRBV7-9	NA	CSSSPRGANTEAFF	TGTTCCAGCAGCCCACGGGGGGCGAACACTGAAGCTTTCTTT
TRBD2	TRBJ2-1	16	TRBV11-2	NA	CASSLGLAGGSNEQFF	TGTGCCAGCAGCTTAGGACTAGCGGGGGGCTCTAATGAGCAGTTCTTC
NA	TRBJ2-3	15	TRBV5-6	NA	CASSLAGRSTDTQYF	TGTGCCAGCAGCTTGGCGGGGAGGAGCACAGATACGCAGTATTTT
NA	TRBJ1-6	13	TRBV10-2	NA	CASSDLSNSPLHF	TGCGCCAGCAGTGACTTATCCAATTCACCCCTCCACTTT